The 30 T cell receptor beta chains below were found in one sample sequenced in a study of cytomegalovirus exposure and HLA in healthy donors. The PCR contained 60 Vbeta and 13 Jbeta primers. Some clones are missing from TCRdb's copy, which holds only in-frame ones; the method was immunoSEQ multiplex PCR. The sample has fewer than 250,000 clones; 70% to 80% are singletons. The source material was PBMCs. The receptor source for this set is a woman in her twenties or thirties in good health and CMV-seropositive.

CDR3 region: CASIIREGTEAFF. CDR3 bases: TGTGCCAGCATTATCAGGGAAGGGACTGAAGCTTTCTTT. The chain uses TRBV28 and TRBJ1-1; D is perhaps TRBD1 (5 bases). The germline V and J ends were trimmed by 7 bases and 5 bases, with 14 bases remaining between them. Looked up from germline, CDR1 is MDHEN and CDR2 is SYDVKM. This CDR3 spans 13 amino acids.

A note on this clone: Additional DNA sequences in this sample encode the identical CDR3. The V call is TRBV5-6, the J call TRBJ1-2; D uncertain. The CDR3 extends over 16 amino acids. Germline V gene data show CDR1 as SGHDT and CDR2 as YYEEEE. Trimming removed 4 bases from V and 8 bases from J, with 24 bases in between. The CDR3 coding sequence is TGTGCCAGCAGCGGACTCCTGGACCTCCTCTTGAGCGGCTACACCTTC. Amino acid sequence: CASSGLLDLLLSGYTF.

In this sample, this clone turned up a few times. The V gene is TRBV30, the J gene TRBJ2-7; D uncertain. The germline V and J ends were trimmed by 0 bases and 3 bases, with 9 bases remaining between them. CDR3 length: 13 amino acids. Per the germline V gene, CDR1 is GTSNPN and CDR2 is SVGIG (reference sequence). The CDR3 DNA sequence: TGTGCCTGGAGTGTACAGTTCGGCTACGAGCAGTACTTC. It encodes CAWSVQFGYEQYF.

The chain uses TRBV5-1 and TRBJ2-7, with 8 bases that match TRBD1. V dropped 0 bases and J dropped 3; count of bases not matched to a gene: 5. Germline CDR1 is SGHRS and CDR2 is YFSETQ. The CDR3 extends over 15 amino acids. The CDR3 here is CASSLVAGQGYEQYF. As DNA, the CDR3 is TGCGCCAGCAGCTTGGTTGCCGGACAGGGCTACGAGCAGTACTTC.

The chain carries TRBV11-2 and TRBJ1-2; tentative D call: TRBD1 (6 bases). Trimming pared 5 bases from V and 1 base from J, leaving 11 bases between. This CDR3 comprises 14 residues. Germline V gives CDR1 SGHAT, CDR2 FQNNGV. The CDR3 DNA is TGTGCCAGCAGCGGGGGAGGGGGTAACTATGGCTACACCTTC. It specifies CASSGGGGNYGYTF.

The chain carries TRBV6-6 and TRBJ2-7, with D uncertain. Germline loops: CDR1 MNHNY, CDR2 SVGAGI (reference sequence). The ends were cut back, 6 bases at V and 6 bases at J, with 18 bases in the middle. This CDR3 is built from 14 residues. CDR3 coding DNA: TGTGCCAGCAGACCAAACTCGCGGTTCGGCGAGCAGTACTTC. It specifies CASRPNSRFGEQYF.

This chain uses TRBV4-1 with TRBJ2-7; weak D call: TRBD1 (6 bases). CDR3 length: 16 residues. Trimming shortened V by 1 base and J by 1 base, and 14 bases separated the two germline ends. Germline CDR1 reads MGHRA; CDR2 reads YSYEKL. CDR3 protein: CASSQASGAPSYEQYF. CDR3 nucleotides: TGCGCCAGCAGCCAAGCCTCAGGGGCCCCTTCCTACGAGCAGTACTTC.

The rearrangement links TRBV7-9 to TRBJ2-1; no definite D call. The CDR3 consists of 14 residues. Germline-derived CDR1 and CDR2 are SEHNR and FQNEAQ (reference sequence). Trimming took 5 bases from V and 0 from J, leaving 8 bases between them. In DNA form, the CDR3 reads TGTGCCAGCAGCCCCCAACTCTCCTACAATGAGCAGTTCTTC. Amino acids: CASSPQLSYNEQFF. The whole variable domain, filled in from reference TRBV7-9 and TRBJ2-1, reads DTGVSQNPRHKITKRGQNVTFRCDPISEHNRLYWYRQTLGQGPEFLTYFQNEAQLEKSRLLSDRFSAERPKGSFSTLEIQRTEQGDSAMYLCASSPQLSYNEQFFGPGTRLTVL.

The V gene is TRBV7-6, the J gene TRBJ2-7; D perhaps matches TRBD1 (6 bases). Germline V gene sequence: CDR1 SGHVS, CDR2 FNYEAQ. The CDR3 is 15 residues long. V was shortened by 2 bases and J by 5 bases, with 16 bases between the two germline ends. In DNA form, the CDR3 reads TGTGCCAGCAGCTTAACGACAGGCGGATTCGACGAGCAGTACTTC. The encoded protein is CASSLTTGGFDEQYF.

This clone was observed a handful of times. V gene TRBV6-6 combines with J gene TRBJ2-7; a possible D gene is TRBD2 (5 bases). Trimming left V 0 bases short and J 5 bases short, with 11 bases between. Germline-derived CDR1 and CDR2 are MNHNY and SVGAGI (reference sequence). The CDR3 length is 14 residues. CDR3 in DNA: TGTGCCAGCAGTTACTCTGGGGAGACTAACGAGCAGTACTTC. Translation: CASSYSGETNEQYF.

This sequence joins TRBV7-2 and TRBJ2-7, with TRBD2 matching over 7 bases. There are 15 residues in the CDR3. CDR1 and CDR2 from the germline V gene are SGHTA and FQGNSA. After removal of 4 bases from V and 4 bases from J, the junction contained 10 bases not matched to a gene. CDR3 nucleotides: TGTGCCAGCAGCTCTGAGGGAGGGGCCGGTTACGAGCAGTACTTC. Translated: CASSSEGGAGYEQYF.

The J gene is TRBJ1-2, the V gene TRBV7-2, with D possibly TRBD1 on 5 matching bases. The germline V and J ends were trimmed by 1 base and 3 bases, with 9 bases remaining between them. CDR1 is SGHTA and CDR2 is FQGNSA in the germline V gene. The CDR3 consists of 14 residues. CDR3 loop: CASSLVPQDYGYTF. For the CDR3, the DNA is TGTGCCAGCAGCTTAGTTCCACAGGACTATGGCTACACCTTC.

The chain carries TRBV10-3 and TRBJ2-7; 7 positions agree with TRBD1. The V gene's germline CDR1 is ENHRY and CDR2 SYGVKD. The CDR3 is 14 amino acids. V lost 6 bases, J lost 1 base, and 6 bases stayed unmatched. CDR3 sequence (DNA): TGTGCCATCAGAAACCGGGACAGTTCCTACGAGCAGTACTTC. Protein: CAIRNRDSSYEQYF.

The rearrangement links TRBV27 to TRBJ2-3; D is possibly TRBD2 (5 bases). CDR3 size: 11 residues. V was clipped by 3 bases and J by 7 bases, with 5 bases between them. The germline gives CDR1 MNHEY, CDR2 SMNVEV (reference sequence). The CDR3 DNA follows: TGTGCCAGCAGTTTCGGGAATACGCAGTATTTT. Translating gives CASSFGNTQYF.

J is TRBJ2-1 and V is TRBV5-6; D perhaps matches TRBD2 (7 bases). The V gene lost 4 bases and the J gene lost 0 bases, with 23 bases spanning the gap. In germline, CDR1 is SGHDT, CDR2 YYEEEE. CDR3 length: 19 amino acids. CDR3 coding DNA: TGTGCCAGCAGCCGCCGACCCCGGGGGGCCTTCAGCTCCTACAATGAGCAGTTCTTC. Translation gives CASSRRPRGAFSSYNEQFF.

This clone occurred a few times. The chain carries TRBV5-1 and TRBJ1-5; tentative D call: TRBD1 (5 bases). Looked up from germline, CDR1 is SGHRS and CDR2 is YFSETQ. V lost 4 bases and J lost 3, with 11 bases in between. There are 14 residues in the CDR3. CDR3: CASSQAQVNQPQHF. DNA of the CDR3: TGCGCCAGCAGCCAGGCACAGGTCAATCAGCCCCAGCATTTT.

The V gene is TRBV7-3, the J gene TRBJ2-7, with 10 positions matching TRBD2. Germline V CDR1 and CDR2: SGHTA, FQGTGA. The CDR3 is 15 amino acids. The V segment lost 4 bases and the J segment 3 bases; nucleotides outside the gene matches: 6. DNA of the CDR3: TGTGCCAGCAGCTCTTTAGCGGGAGGTCTCTACGAGCAGTACTTC. Translated: CASSSLAGGLYEQYF.

V gene TRBV6-5 combines with J gene TRBJ1-2; 9 positions match TRBD1. Germline V gene lookup returns CDR1 MNHEY and CDR2 SVGAGI. The CDR3 is 16 amino acids. Trimming removed 2 bases from V and 4 bases from J; junction bases left unmatched: 8. Here the CDR3 reads CASSYGLGQGAYGYTF. For the CDR3, the DNA is TGTGCCAGCAGTTACGGCCTGGGACAGGGAGCCTATGGCTACACCTTC.

The rearrangement joins TRBV4-3 to TRBJ2-7; 8 nucleotides line up with TRBD1. V trimming: 1 base; J trimming: 1 base; junction bases outside the gene matches: 6. In germline, CDR1 is LGHNA, CDR2 YSLEER. The CDR3 loop spans 16 amino acids. DNA of the CDR3: TGCGCCAGCAGCCAAGGGTGGGGACAGGCGTCCTACGAGCAGTACTTC. Translation gives CASSQGWGQASYEQYF.

This chain links TRBV2 with TRBJ1-3; tentatively, D is TRBD1 (5 bases). Germline loops: CDR1 SNHLY, CDR2 FYNNEI. Trimming pared 2 bases from V and 13 bases from J, leaving 9 bases between. The CDR3 has 11 residues. The CDR3 DNA reads TGTGCCAGCAGTGAATCTCCAGGGATATATTTT. Amino acid sequence: CASSESPGIYF.

The rearrangement uses TRBV9 and TRBJ2-1; 14 nucleotides align to TRBD2. The trim removed 4 bases at V and 0 bases at J, leaving 3 bases unmatched. CDR3 length: 17 residues. Germline V lookup: CDR1 SGDLS, CDR2 YYNGEE. As DNA, the CDR3 is TGTGCCAGCAGCAAGGGGACTAGCGGGAGCTCCTACAATGAGCAGTTCTTC. Its protein product is CASSKGTSGSSYNEQFF.

The V gene is TRBV30, the J gene TRBJ2-1; the D gene is possibly TRBD2 (6 bases). The CDR3 spans 13 residues. Germline lookup yields CDR1 GTSNPN and CDR2 SVGIG (reference sequence). V was cut by 4 bases and J by 3 bases, with 10 bases left in between. The CDR3 nucleotides are TGTGCCTGGACGAGCGGGTACTACAATGAGCAGTTCTTC. This codes for CAWTSGYYNEQFF.

This rearrangement joins TRBV5-7 to TRBJ1-5; TRBD1 is a possible D gene (6 bases). TRBV5-7 is an open reading frame whose function is uncertain. The CDR3 is made up of 15 amino acids. Deletions cut 6 bases from V and 2 bases from J, with 15 bases between. The CDR3 reads CASKRTGRCNQPQHF. The CDR3 bases are TGTGCCAGCAAACGAACAGGGCGGTGCAATCAGCCCCAGCATTTT.

CDR3 bases: TGTGCCACCCACGGGGGGCAGCCCTACAATGAGCAGTTCTTC. It encodes CATHGGQPYNEQFF. The chain uses TRBV19 and TRBJ2-1; possibly TRBD2 for D (7 bases). The CDR3 is 14 amino acids. V was shortened by 10 bases and J by 2 bases, with 15 bases between the two germline ends. Germline assignment: CDR1 LNHDA and CDR2 SQIVND (reference sequence).

This chain connects TRBV4-2 to TRBJ1-4; 8 nucleotides align to TRBD1. Germline assignment: CDR1 LGHNA and CDR2 YNFKEQ. The length of the CDR3 is 15 residues. The junction had 2 bases not matched to a gene; V was cut back by 1 base and J by 4 bases. The CDR3 DNA reads as TGTGCCAGCAGCCAAGTCGGACAGGGTAATGAAAAACTGTTTTTT. Protein product: CASSQVGQGNEKLFF.

Only a few counts were recorded for this clone. A junction boundary mismatches the germline segment, possibly from a read error. The gene calls are TRBV7-7 and TRBJ1-4, with 7 nucleotides matching TRBD1. This CDR3 has 13 amino acids. Germline values: CDR1 SSHAT, CDR2 FNYEAQ (reference sequence). CDR3 residues: CASSSGTDEKLFF. CDR3 bases: TGTGCTAGCAGCTCCGGGACAGATGAAAAACTGTTTTTT.

This clone was observed a single time. The V call is TRBV6-5, the J call TRBJ2-5, with TRBD1 matching over 7 bases. The CDR3 length is 15 residues. Trimming removed 1 base from V and 4 bases from J; junction bases left unmatched: 6. Germline V gene sequence: CDR1 MNHEY, CDR2 SVGAGI. The CDR3: CASSYLGTEGETQYF. DNA of the CDR3: TGTGCCAGCAGTTACTTGGGGACAGAGGGAGAGACCCAGTACTTC.

The count of this clone is one. The CDR3 sequence: CASTPPGTDTQYF. The CDR3 DNA reads TGTGCCAGCACCCCTCCGGGCACAGATACGCAGTATTTT. The V and J genes are TRBV6-6 and TRBJ2-3; D gene uncertain. Germline V CDR1 and CDR2: MNHNY, SVGAGI (reference sequence). Trimming took off 7 bases at V and 1 base at J, with 9 bases between the two ends. CDR3 size: 13 residues.

The chain employs TRBV5-1 and TRBJ1-4; TRBD1 might be the D (6 bases). V shed 1 base and J shed 7 bases, with 17 bases lying between them. The CDR3 totals 16 residues. Germline lookup yields CDR1 SGHRS and CDR2 YFSETQ. The CDR3 DNA sequence: TGCGCCAGCAGCTTGTCCCCGGGAAGGGGGACTGAAAAACTGTTTTTT. Translated, it gives CASSLSPGRGTEKLFF.

This clone appeared once. The V and J genes are TRBV15 and TRBJ2-7; TRBD2 matches at 7 bases. There are 19 residues in the CDR3. Germline trimming cut 0 bases from V and 1 base from J; bases unmatched to any gene: 15. Germline V gene data show CDR1 as LNHNV and CDR2 as YYDKDF (reference sequence). The CDR3 spells CATSRDFPRGGVRSYEQYF. The CDR3 DNA reads TGTGCCACCAGCAGAGATTTTCCCCGGGGAGGGGTCCGGTCCTACGAGCAGTACTTC.